This passage covers 7 T cell receptor beta chains from one sample sequenced in a study of shared clonotypes between healthy human individuals. Using immunoSEQ multiplex PCR, the repertoire was profiled, and TCRdb retains in-frame clones only, with some absent. The sample consists of under 1,900,000 clones, around 98.5% of them appearing once. The sequencing input was naive CD4+ T cells sorted from blood. Subset: CD45RA+ positively selected. The receptor source for this set is a man aged 25 to 40 in good health.

The rearrangement uses TRBV18 and TRBJ2-1; the D gene could be TRBD1 or TRBD2 (5 bases each). Germline CDR1 reads KGHSH; CDR2 reads LQKENI. Trimming removed 4 bases from V and 4 bases from J, with 8 bases in between. This CDR3 region has 13 residues. This chain's CDR3 is CASSLGPYNEQFF. The CDR3 DNA is TGTGCCAGCTCACTGGGACCATACAATGAGCAGTTCTTC.

V and J are TRBV7-9 and TRBJ2-7; unclear D gene. V was clipped by 5 bases and J by 5 bases, with 13 bases between them. Germline CDR1 SEHNR, CDR2 FQNEAQ (reference sequence). The CDR3 contains 13 residues. Written as DNA, the CDR3 is TGTGCCAGCAGCCTAACGGCACACGACGAGCAGTACTTC. Amino acids: CASSLTAHDEQYF.

The CDR3, as DNA: TGTGCCAGCGGGCTGGGGACAGGAGTAAACTATGGCTACACCTTC. Amino acid sequence: CASGLGTGVNYGYTF. The chain couples TRBV6-1 to TRBJ1-2, with TRBD1 matching over 8 bases. This CDR3 spans 15 amino acids. The V gene end was trimmed by 8 bases and the J gene end by 2 bases; junction bases not matched to a gene: 10. CDR1 and CDR2 (germline): MNHNS, SASEGT.

The chain is built from TRBV4-1 and TRBJ2-7; possible D gene TRBD1, 6 bases. Germline CDR1 MGHRA, CDR2 YSYEKL. Trimming stripped 1 base from V and 4 bases from J, with 11 bases between. This CDR3 has 14 residues. CDR3: CASSQALQGYEQYF. CDR3 coding DNA: TGCGCCAGCAGCCAAGCATTACAGGGATACGAGCAGTACTTC.

This sequence joins TRBV7-9 and TRBJ2-7; no clear D gene. This CDR3 is 10 amino acids long. Trimming shortened V by 3 bases and J by 6 bases, and 3 bases separated the two germline ends. The germline CDR1 and CDR2 sequences are SEHNR and FQNEAQ (reference sequence). This CDR3 is CASSLVEQYF. In nucleotides, the CDR3 is TGTGCCAGCAGCTTGGTCGAGCAGTACTTC.

The chain links TRBV7-2 to TRBJ2-7; no clear D. V lost 5 bases to trimming and J lost 3 bases, with 14 bases between them. The CDR3 is 14 amino acids. Germline V gene data show CDR1 as SGHTA and CDR2 as FQGNSA. CDR3 nucleotides: TGTGCCAGCAGCCACCCACTACTCCGCTACGAGCAGTACTTC. Translating gives CASSHPLLRYEQYF.

The chain recombines TRBV19 with TRBJ2-5; D ambiguous. This CDR3 is built from 12 residues. V dropped 10 bases and J dropped 7 bases, with 16 bases sitting between them. Germline V gene lookup returns CDR1 LNHDA and CDR2 SQIVND (reference sequence). As DNA, the CDR3 is TGTGCCACCTCCGGGCCCTTGTTGACCCAGTACTTC. Translating gives CATSGPLLTQYF.